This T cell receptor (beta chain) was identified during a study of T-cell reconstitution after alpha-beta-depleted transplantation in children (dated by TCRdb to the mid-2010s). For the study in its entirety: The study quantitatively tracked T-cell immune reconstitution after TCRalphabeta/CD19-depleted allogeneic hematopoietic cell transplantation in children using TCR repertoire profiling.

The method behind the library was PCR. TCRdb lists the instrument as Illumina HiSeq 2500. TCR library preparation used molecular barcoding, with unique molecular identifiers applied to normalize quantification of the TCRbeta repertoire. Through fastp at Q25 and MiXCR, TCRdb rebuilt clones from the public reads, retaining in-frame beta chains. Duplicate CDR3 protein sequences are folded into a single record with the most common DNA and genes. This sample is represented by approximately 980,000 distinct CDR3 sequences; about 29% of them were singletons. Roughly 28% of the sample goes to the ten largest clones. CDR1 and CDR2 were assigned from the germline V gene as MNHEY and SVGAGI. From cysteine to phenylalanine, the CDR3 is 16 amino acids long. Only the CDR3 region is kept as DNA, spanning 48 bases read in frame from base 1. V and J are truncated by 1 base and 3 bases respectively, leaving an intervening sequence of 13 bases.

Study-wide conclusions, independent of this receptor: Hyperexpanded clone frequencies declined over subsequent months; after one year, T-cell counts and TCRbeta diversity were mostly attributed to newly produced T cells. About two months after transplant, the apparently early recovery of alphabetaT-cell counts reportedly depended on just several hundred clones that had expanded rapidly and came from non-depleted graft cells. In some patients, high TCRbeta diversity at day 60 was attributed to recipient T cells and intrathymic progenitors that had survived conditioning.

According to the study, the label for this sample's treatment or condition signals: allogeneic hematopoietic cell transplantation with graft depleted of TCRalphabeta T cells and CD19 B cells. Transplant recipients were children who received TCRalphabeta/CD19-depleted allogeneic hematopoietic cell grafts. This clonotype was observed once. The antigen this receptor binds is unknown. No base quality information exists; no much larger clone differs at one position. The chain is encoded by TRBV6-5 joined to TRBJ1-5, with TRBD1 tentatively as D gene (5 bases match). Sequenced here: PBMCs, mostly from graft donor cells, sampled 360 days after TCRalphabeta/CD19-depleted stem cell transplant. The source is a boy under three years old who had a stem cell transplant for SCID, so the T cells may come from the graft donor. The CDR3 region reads CASSYFTGGPNQPQHF. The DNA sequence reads TGTGCCAGCAGTTACTTCACAGGCGGGCCCAATCAGCCCCAGCATTTT.